Below, 10 T cell receptor beta chains from the same sample are listed, as sequenced in a study of graft-versus-host responses after intestinal transplantation. Only in-frame clones appear in the TCRdb table, and some are missing; sequencing was by immunoSEQ multiplex PCR. The data hold about 97,000 clones, with under 95% observed a single time. These TCRs' antigens remain unknown. The material was unstimulated CD8+ T cells sorted from spleen or lymph node cells, obtained before transplant. Receptors were obtained from a human donor who was the organ donor for an intestinal transplant.

The gene calls are TRBV4-1 and TRBJ1-2, with TRBD1 identical over 7 bases. Germline V gene sequence: CDR1 MGHRA, CDR2 YSYEKL. The CDR3 spans 16 residues. J was trimmed by 3 bases and V by 1 base; bases with no gene match: 8. In DNA form, the CDR3 reads TGCGCCAGCAGCCAAGTAATGGGACAGTCCTACTATGGCTACACCTTC. Its protein product is CASSQVMGQSYYGYTF.

The rearrangement joins TRBV14 to TRBJ2-7, with no clear D. The CDR3 spans 12 residues. The germline gives CDR1 SGHDN, CDR2 FVKESK. Trimming removed 3 bases at V and 7 bases at J, with 10 bases between. CDR3 sequence reads: CASSQEIGEQYF. As DNA, the CDR3 is TGTGCCAGCAGCCAGGAAATCGGGGAGCAGTACTTC.

The rearrangement joins TRBV11-3 to TRBJ1-2; 7 bases line up with TRBD1. The ends lost 5 bases at V and 4 bases at J; junction bases unmatched: 10. The CDR3 extends over 15 amino acids. CDR1 SGHNT and CDR2 YENEEA come from the germline V gene. The CDR3 spells CASSLFPGQLYGYTF. The CDR3 nucleotides read TGTGCCAGCAGCCTTTTTCCGGGACAGCTCTATGGCTACACCTTC.

V is TRBV7-3 and J is TRBJ1-3; perhaps TRBD1 as D (6 bases). The CDR3 length is 14 residues. The V gene's germline CDR1 is SGHTA and CDR2 FQGTGA. V was shortened by 5 bases and J by 4 bases, with 12 bases between the two germline ends. CDR3 protein: CASSLGTSGNTIYF. The CDR3 coding sequence is TGTGCCAGCAGCCTCGGGACATCGGGAAACACCATATATTTT. The full variable domain, with the rest looked up from reference TRBV7-3 and TRBJ1-3, is GAGVSQTPSNKVTEKGKYVELRCDPISGHTALYWYRQSLGQGPEFLIYFQGTGAADDSGLPNDRFFAVRPEGSVSTLKIQRTERGDSAVYLCASSLGTSGNTIYFGEGSWLTVV.

Turning to this clone: The identical CDR3 is also encoded by other nucleotide sequences in the sample. V is TRBV27 and J is TRBJ2-7, with 11 bases identical to TRBD2. CDR1 is MNHEY, CDR2 SMNVEV, per germline (reference sequence). The CDR3 consists of 14 residues. Trimming cost V 3 bases and J 2 bases; bases outside gene matches: 0. CDR3 nucleotides: TGTGCCAGCAGTTTTAGCGGGGGGGCCTACGAGCAGTACTTC. It yields the protein CASSFSGGAYEQYF.

The rearrangement joins TRBV9 to TRBJ1-1; D remains ambiguous. CDR1 SGDLS and CDR2 YYNGEE come from the germline V gene. V was pared by 0 bases and J by 1 base, with 13 bases between. The CDR3 contains 16 residues. CDR3 sequence (DNA): TGTGCCAGCAGCGTAGCGCGTTCGGGAGAGAACACTGAAGCTTTCTTT. Amino acid sequence: CASSVARSGENTEAFF.

This chain joins TRBV7-6 and TRBJ2-7; D is unresolved. CDR1 is SGHVS and CDR2 is FNYEAQ in the germline V gene. The CDR3 totals 12 residues. The V end was cut by 6 bases, the J end by 0 bases, with 6 bases between. Here the CDR3 reads CASSSISYEQYF. The CDR3 region has the DNA TGTGCCAGCAGTTCCATCTCCTACGAGCAGTACTTC.

The V gene is TRBV7-9, the J gene TRBJ1-2; D is perhaps TRBD1 (6 bases). Trimming removed 5 bases at V and 3 bases at J, with 16 bases between. The CDR3 consists of 15 residues. Germline values: CDR1 SEHNR, CDR2 FQNEAQ (reference sequence). CDR3 DNA sequence: TGTGCCAGCAGCGCCGGGAGGGGGTATGACTATGGCTACACCTTC. Translation gives CASSAGRGYDYGYTF.

V gene TRBV28 combines with J gene TRBJ1-4; no firm D call. Trimming pared 1 base from V and 4 bases from J, leaving 10 bases between. The CDR3 length is 15 residues. In germline, CDR1 is MDHEN, CDR2 SYDVKM. The CDR3 loop is CASSLLSGLNEKLFF. The CDR3 DNA is TGTGCCAGCAGTTTATTGTCAGGTCTTAATGAAAAACTGTTTTTT.

The sample holds one count of this clone. The J gene is TRBJ2-5, the V gene TRBV2, with 8 bases fitting TRBD2. The J call is in doubt because the DNA end fits TRBJ2-7 better. There are 14 residues in the CDR3. Germline loops: CDR1 SNHLY, CDR2 FYNNEI. As DNA, the CDR3 is TGTGCCAGCAGTGGAGCGGGAGACCTCTACGAGCAGTACTTC. Its translation: CASSGAGDLYEQYF.